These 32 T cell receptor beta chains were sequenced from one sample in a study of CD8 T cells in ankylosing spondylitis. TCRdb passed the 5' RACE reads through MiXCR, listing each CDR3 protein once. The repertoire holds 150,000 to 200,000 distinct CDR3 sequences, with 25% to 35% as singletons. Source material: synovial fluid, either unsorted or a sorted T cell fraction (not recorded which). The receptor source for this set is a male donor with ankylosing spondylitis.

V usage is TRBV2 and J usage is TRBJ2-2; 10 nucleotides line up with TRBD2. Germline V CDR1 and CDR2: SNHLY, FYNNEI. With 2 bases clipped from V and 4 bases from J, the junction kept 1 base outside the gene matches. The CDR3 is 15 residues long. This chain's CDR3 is CASSERTSGTGELFF. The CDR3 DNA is TGTGCCAGCAGTGAACGGACTAGCGGCACCGGGGAGCTGTTTTTT. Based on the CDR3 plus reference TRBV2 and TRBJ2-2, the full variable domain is EPEVTQTPSHQVTQMGQEVILRCVPISNHLYFYWYRQILGQKVEFLVSFYNNEISEKSEIFDDQFSVERPDGSNFTLKIRSTKLEDSAMYFCASSERTSGTGELFFGEGSRLTVL.

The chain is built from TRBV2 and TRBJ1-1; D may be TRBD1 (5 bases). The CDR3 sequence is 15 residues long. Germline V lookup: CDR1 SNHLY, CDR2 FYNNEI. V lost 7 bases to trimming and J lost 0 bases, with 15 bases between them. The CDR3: CASKTHGTLNTEAFF. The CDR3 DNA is TGTGCCAGCAAGACTCACGGGACTTTGAACACTGAAGCTTTCTTT.

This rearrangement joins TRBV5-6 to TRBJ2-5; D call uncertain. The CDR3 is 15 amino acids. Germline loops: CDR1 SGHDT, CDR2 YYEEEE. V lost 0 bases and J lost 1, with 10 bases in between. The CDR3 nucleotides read TGTGCCAGCAGCTTGGCCGCCAGGCCCCAAGAGACCCAGTACTTC. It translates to CASSLAARPQETQYF.

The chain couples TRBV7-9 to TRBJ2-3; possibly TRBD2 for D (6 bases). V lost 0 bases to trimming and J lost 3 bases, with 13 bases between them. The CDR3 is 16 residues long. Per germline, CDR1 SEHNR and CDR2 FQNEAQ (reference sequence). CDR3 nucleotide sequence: TGTGCCAGCAGCTTAGCCGCGGGGTTTTGGACAGATACGCAGTATTTT. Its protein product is CASSLAAGFWTDTQYF.

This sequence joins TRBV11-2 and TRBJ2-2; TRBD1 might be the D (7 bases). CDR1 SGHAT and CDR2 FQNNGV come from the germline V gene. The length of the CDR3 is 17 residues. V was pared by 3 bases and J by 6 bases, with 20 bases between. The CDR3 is CASSFLGVTGRSGELFF. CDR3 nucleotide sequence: TGTGCCAGCAGCTTTCTCGGCGTGACAGGGAGGTCCGGGGAGCTGTTTTTT.

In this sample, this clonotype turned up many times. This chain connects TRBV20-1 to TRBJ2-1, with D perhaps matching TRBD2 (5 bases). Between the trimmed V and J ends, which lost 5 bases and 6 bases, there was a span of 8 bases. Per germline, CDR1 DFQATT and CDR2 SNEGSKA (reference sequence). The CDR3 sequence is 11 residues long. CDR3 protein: CSAPSGNEQFF. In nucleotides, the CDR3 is TGCAGTGCTCCGAGCGGCAATGAGCAGTTCTTC.

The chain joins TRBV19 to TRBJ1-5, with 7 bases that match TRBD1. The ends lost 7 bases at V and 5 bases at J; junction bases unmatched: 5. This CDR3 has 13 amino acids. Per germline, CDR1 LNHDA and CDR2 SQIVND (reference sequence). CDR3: CASTLDRDQPQHF. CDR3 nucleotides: TGTGCCAGTACCTTAGACAGGGATCAGCCCCAGCATTTT. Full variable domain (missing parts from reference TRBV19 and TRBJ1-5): DGGITQSPKYLFRKEGQNVTLSCEQNLNHDAMYWYRQDPGQGLRLIYYSQIVNDFQKGDIAEGYSVSREKKESFPLTVTSAQKNPTAFYLCASTLDRDQPQHFGDGTRLSIL.

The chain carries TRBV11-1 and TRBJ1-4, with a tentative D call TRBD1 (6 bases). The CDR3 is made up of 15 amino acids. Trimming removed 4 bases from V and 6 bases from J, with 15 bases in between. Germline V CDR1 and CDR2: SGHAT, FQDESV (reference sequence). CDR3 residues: CASSYTSGVDEKLFF. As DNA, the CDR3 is TGTGCCAGCAGCTACACCTCAGGGGTGGATGAAAAACTGTTTTTT.

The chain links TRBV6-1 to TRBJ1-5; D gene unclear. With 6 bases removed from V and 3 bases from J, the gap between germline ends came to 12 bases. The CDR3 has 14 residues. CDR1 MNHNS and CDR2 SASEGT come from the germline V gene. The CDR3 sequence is CASSPEVSNQPQHF. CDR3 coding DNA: TGTGCCAGCAGCCCGGAAGTTTCCAATCAGCCCCAGCATTTT.

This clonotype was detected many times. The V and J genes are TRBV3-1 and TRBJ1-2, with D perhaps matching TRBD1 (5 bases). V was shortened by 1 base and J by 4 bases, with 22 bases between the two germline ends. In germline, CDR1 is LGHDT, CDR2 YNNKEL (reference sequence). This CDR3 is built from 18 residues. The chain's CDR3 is CASSQGVGGRSGGYGYTF. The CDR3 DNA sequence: TGTGCCAGCAGCCAAGGGGTGGGAGGCCGGAGCGGGGGCTATGGCTACACCTTC.

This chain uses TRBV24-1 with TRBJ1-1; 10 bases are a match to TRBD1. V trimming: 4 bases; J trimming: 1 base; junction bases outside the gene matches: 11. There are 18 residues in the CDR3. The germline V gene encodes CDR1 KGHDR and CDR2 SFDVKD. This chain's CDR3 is CATSDRGQGVGWNTEAFF. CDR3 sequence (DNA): TGTGCCACCAGTGACCGAGGACAGGGGGTGGGCTGGAACACTGAAGCTTTCTTT.

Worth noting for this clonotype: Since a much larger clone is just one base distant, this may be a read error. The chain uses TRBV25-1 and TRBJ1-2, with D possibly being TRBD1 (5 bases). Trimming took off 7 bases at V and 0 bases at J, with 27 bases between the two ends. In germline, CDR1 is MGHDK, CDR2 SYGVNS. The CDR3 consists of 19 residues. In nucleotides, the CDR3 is TGTGCCAGCAATGACATCAGGGTAACAGGAGGCAAAACTAACTATGGCTACACCTTC. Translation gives CASNDIRVTGGKTNYGYTF.

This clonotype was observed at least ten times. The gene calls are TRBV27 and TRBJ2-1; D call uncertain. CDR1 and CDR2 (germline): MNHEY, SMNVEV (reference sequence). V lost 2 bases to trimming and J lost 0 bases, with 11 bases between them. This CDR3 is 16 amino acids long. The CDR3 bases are TGTGCCAGCAGTTTACAAACTGTTGTCTCCTACAATGAGCAGTTCTTC. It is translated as CASSLQTVVSYNEQFF.

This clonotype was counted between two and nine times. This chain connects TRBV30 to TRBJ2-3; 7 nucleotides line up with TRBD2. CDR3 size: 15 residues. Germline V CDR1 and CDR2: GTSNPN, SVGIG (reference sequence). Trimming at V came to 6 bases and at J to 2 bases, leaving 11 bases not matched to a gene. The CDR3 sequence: CACRADGGNTDTQYF. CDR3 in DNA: TGTGCCTGCCGCGCGGACGGGGGGAACACAGATACGCAGTATTTT. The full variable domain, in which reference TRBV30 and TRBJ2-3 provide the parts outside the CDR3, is SQTIHQWPATLVQPVGSPLSLECTVEGTSNPNLYWYRQAAGRGLQLLFYSVGIGQISSEVPQNLSASRPQDRQFILSSKKLLLSDSGFYLCACRADGGNTDTQYFGPGTRLTVL.

DNA of the CDR3: TGTGCCAGCAGCCCCTCCGGGACAGGGTTGGGGGAGCAGTACTTC. This sequence encodes CASSPSGTGLGEQYF. This chain links TRBV11-2 with TRBJ2-7; 9 nucleotides line up with TRBD1. This CDR3 comprises 15 residues. Germline lookup yields CDR1 SGHAT and CDR2 FQNNGV. V lost 5 bases and J lost 7; bases outside the gene matches: 12.

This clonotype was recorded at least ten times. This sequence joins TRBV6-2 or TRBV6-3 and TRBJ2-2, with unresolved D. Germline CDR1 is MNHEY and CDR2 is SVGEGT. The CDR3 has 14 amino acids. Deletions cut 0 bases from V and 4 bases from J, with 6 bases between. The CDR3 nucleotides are TGTGCCAGCAGTTACTCGAAGACCACCGGGGAGCTGTTTTTT. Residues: CASSYSKTTGELFF.

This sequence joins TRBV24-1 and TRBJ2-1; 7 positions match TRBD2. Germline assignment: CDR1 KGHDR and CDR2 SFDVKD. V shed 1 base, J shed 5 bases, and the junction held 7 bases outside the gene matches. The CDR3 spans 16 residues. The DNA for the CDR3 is TGTGCCACCAGTGATTTCGGCGTGGGGGGGAACAATGAGCAGTTCTTC. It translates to CATSDFGVGGNNEQFF.

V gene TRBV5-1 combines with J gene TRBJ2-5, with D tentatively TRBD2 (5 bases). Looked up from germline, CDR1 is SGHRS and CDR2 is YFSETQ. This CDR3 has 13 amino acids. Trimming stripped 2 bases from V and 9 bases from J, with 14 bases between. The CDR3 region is CASSFNGPGAQYF. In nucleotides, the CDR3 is TGCGCCAGCAGCTTCAATGGCCCCGGGGCCCAGTACTTC.

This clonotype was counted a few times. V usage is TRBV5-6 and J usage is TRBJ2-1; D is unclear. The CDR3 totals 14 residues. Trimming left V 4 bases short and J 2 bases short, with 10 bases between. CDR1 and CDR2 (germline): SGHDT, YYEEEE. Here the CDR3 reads CASSGVEPYNEQFF. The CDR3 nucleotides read TGTGCCAGCAGCGGAGTGGAGCCCTACAATGAGCAGTTCTTC. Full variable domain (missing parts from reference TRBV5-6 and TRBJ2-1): DAGVTQSPTHLIKTRGQQVTLRCSPKSGHDTVSWYQQALGQGPQFIFQYYEEEERQRGNFPDRFSGHQFPNYSSELNVNALLLGDSALYLCASSGVEPYNEQFFGPGTRLTVL.

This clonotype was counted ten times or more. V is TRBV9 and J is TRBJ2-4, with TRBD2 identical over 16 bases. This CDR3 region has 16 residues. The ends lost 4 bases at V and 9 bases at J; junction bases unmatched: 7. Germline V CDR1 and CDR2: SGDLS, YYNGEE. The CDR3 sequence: CASSPGTSGGAGIQYF. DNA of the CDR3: TGTGCCAGCAGCCCGGGGACTAGCGGGGGGGCGGGCATTCAGTACTTC.

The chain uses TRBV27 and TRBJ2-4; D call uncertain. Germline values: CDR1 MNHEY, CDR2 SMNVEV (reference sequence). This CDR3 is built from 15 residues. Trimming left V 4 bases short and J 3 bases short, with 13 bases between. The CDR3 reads CASSSVPLDKNIQYF. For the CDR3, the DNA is TGTGCCAGCAGTTCAGTCCCCCTTGACAAAAACATTCAGTACTTC.

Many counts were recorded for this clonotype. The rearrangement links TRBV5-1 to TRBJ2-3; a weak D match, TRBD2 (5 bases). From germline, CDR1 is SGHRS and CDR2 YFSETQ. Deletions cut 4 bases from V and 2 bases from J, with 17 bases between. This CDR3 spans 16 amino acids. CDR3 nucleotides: TGCGCCAGCAGCCCTCCGACTACCTCCAACACAGATACGCAGTATTTT. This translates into CASSPPTTSNTDTQYF.

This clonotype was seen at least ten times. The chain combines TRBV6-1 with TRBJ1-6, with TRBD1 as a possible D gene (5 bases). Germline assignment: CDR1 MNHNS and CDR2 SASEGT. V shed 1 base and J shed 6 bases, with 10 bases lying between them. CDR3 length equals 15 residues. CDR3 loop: CASSEGPDSNSPLHF. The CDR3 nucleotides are TGTGCCAGCAGTGAAGGTCCCGACAGTAATTCACCCCTCCACTTT.

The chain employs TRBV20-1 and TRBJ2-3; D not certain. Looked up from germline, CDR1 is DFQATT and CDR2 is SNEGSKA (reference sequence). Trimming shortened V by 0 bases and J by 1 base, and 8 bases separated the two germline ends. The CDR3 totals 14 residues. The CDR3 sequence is CSARDRRGTDTQYF. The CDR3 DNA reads TGCAGTGCTAGAGATAGGCGTGGCACAGATACGCAGTATTTT.

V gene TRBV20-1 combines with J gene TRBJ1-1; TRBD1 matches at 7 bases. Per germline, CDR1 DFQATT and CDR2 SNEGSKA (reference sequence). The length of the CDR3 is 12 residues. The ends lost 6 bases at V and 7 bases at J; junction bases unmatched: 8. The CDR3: CSAAEQGFEAFF. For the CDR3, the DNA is TGCAGTGCCGCAGAACAGGGGTTTGAAGCTTTCTTT.

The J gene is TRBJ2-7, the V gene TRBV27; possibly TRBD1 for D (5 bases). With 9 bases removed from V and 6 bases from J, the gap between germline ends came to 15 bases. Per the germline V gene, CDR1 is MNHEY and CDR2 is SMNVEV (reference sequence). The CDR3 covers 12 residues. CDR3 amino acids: CASSNQGTEQYF. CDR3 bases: TGTGCCAGTTCTAATCAGGGAACCGAGCAGTACTTC.

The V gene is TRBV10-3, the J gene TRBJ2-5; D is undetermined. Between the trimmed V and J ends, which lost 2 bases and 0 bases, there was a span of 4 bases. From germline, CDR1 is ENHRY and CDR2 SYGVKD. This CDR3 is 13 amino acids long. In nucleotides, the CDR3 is TGTGCCATCAGTGAGGGGAACCAAGAGACCCAGTACTTC. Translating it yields CAISEGNQETQYF.

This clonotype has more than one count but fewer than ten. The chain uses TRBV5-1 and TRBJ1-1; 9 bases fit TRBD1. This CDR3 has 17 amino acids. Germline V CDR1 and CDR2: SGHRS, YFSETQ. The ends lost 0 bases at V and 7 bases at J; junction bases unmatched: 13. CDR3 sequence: CASSLAGQGTLWGEAFF. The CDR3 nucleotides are TGCGCCAGCAGCTTGGCTGGACAGGGGACCCTTTGGGGTGAAGCTTTCTTT.

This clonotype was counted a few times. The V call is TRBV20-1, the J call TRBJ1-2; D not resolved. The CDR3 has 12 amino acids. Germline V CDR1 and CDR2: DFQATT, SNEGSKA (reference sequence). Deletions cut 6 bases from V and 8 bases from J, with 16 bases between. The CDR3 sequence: CSAQPPNTGYTF. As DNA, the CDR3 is TGCAGTGCCCAACCCCCCAACACGGGCTACACCTTC.

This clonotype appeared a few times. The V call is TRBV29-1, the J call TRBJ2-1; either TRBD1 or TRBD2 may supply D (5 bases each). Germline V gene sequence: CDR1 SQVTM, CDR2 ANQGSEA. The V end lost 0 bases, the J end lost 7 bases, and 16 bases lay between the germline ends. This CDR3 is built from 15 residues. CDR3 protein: CSVEDLEGLVNEQFF. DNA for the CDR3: TGCAGCGTTGAAGATCTCGAGGGGTTGGTGAATGAGCAGTTCTTC.

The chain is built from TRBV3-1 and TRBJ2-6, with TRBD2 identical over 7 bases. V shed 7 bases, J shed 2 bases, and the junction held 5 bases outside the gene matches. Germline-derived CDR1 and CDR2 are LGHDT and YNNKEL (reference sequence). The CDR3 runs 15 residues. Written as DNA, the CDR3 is TGTGCCAGCACCCACCTAGCGGCTGGGGCCAACGTCCTGACTTTC. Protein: CASTHLAAGANVLTF.

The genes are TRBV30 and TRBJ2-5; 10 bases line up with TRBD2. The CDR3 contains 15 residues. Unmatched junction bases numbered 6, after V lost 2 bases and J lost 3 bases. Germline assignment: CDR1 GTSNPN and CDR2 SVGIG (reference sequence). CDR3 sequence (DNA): TGTGCCTGGAGTCTAGCGGGAGTCTCGGAAGAGACCCAGTACTTC. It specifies CAWSLAGVSEETQYF.